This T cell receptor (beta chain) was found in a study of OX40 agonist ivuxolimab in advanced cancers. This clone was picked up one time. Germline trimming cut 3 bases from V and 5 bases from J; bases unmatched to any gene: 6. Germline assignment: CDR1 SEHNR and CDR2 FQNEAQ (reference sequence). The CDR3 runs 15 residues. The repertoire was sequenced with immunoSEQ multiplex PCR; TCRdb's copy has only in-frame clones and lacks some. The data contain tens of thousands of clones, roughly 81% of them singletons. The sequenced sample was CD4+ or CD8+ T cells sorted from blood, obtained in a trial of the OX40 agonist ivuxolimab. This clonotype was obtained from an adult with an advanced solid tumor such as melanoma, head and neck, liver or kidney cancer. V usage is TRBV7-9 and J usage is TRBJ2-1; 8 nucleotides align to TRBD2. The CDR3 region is CASSFNGRANNEQFF. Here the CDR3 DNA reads TGTGCCAGCAGCTTCAACGGGAGGGCCAACAATGAGCAGTTCTTC.